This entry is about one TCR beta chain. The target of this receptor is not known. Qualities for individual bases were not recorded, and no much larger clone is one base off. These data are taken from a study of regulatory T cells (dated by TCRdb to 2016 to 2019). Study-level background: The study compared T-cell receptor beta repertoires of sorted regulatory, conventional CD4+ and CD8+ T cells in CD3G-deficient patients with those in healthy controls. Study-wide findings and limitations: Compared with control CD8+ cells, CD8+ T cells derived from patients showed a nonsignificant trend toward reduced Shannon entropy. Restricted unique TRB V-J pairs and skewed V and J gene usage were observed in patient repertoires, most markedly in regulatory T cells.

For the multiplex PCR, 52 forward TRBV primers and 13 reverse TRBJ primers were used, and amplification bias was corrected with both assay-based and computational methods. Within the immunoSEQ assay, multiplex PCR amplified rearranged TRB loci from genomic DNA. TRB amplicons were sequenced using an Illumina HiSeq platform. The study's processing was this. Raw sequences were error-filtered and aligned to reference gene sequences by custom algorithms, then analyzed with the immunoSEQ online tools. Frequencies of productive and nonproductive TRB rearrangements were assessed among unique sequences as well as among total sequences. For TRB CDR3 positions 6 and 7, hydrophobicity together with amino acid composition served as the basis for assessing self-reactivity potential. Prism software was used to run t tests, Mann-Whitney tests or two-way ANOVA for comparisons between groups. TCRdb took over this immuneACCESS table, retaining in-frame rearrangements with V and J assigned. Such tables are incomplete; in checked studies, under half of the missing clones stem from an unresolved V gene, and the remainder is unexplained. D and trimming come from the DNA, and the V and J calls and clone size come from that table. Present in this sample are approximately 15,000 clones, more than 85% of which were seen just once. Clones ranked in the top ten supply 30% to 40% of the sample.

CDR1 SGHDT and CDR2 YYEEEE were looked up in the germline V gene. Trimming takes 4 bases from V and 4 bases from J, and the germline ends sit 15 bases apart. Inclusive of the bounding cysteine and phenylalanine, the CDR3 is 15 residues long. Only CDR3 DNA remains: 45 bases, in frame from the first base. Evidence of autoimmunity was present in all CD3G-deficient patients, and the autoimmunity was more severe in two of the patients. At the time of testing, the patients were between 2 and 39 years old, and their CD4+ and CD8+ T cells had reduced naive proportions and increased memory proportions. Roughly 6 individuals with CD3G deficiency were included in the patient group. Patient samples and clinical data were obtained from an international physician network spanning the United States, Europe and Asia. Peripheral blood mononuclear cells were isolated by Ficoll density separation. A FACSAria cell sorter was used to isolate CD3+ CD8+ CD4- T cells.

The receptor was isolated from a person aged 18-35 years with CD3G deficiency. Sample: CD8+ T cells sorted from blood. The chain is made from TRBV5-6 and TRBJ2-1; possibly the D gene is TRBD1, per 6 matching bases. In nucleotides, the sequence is TGTGCCAGCAGCCCGGTAGGGACACCTTACAATGAGCAGTTCTTC. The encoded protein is CASSPVGTPYNEQFF.